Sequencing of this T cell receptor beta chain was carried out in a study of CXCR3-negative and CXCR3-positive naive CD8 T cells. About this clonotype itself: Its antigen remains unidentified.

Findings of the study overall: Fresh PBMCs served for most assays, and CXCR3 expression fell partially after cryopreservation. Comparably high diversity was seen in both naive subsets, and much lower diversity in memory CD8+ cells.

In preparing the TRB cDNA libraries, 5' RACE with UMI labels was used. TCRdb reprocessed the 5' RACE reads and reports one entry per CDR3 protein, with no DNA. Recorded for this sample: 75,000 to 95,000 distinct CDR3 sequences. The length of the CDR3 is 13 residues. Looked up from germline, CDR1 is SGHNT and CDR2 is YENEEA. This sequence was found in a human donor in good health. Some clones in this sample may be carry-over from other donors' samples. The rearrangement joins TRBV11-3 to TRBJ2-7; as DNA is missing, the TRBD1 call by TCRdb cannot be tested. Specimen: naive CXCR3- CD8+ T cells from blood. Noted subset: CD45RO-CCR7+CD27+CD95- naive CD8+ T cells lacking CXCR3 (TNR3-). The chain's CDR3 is CASSPDARDEQYF.